These T cell receptor beta chains were read from a single sample in a study of shared clonotypes between healthy human individuals. Measured with immunoSEQ multiplex PCR; TCRdb has only the in-frame clones, and not every one. The sample has about 1.5 million clones, approximately 98% seen once. Source material: naive CD4+ T cells sorted from blood. These receptors were collected from a man in his thirties or forties in good health. The conserved cysteine and the conserved F or W are not part of the CDR3 here. Each record gives: V gene, CDR3 protein.

TRBV2	ASTARLAGVNEQF
TRBV6-1	ASSEQGTYEQY
TRBV5-1	ASSFPGNEQF
TRBV9	ASSVGTDPYEQY
TRBV6-5	ASSYNDLDYGYT
TRBV5-1	ASSLGGLTTDTQY
TRBV20-1	SATRTGGYT
TRBV30	AWSRYASGRSTRYEQY
TRBV28	ASSFGTGGLTEAF
TRBV7-2	ASSLSGTVNTGELF
TRBV28	ASSPGTSNQPQH
TRBV13	ASSFLGGNTGELF
TRBV7-9	ASSLTTSWGYEQY
TRBV2	ASSRRSNEKLF
TRBV28	ASSPSPSLVTQY
TRBV28	ASSSRDYGYT
TRBV5-4	ASSQGPMNTEAF
TRBV18	ASSPNAGQGARNEKLF
TRBV19	ASSKGVSSGRDTDTQY
TRBV5-5	ASSWTDTPSYNEQF
TRBV28	ASMVSPSQETQY
TRBV5-1	ASSSGGVGDEQF
TRBV5-4	ASSARDRGPYEQY
TRBV5-1	ASSPDGTNQPQH
TRBV27	ASSPRHSPSGRIQETQY
TRBV19	ASSGDWTYNEQF
TRBV6-1	ASSDDGQAINEQF
TRBV28	ASSASGTINYEQY
TRBV5-1	ASSVGDQETQY
TRBV5-1	ASSLGQGAAETQY
TRBV10-1	ASAENIYEQY
TRBV7-2	ASSPTFENTGELF
TRBV6-6	ASTLASGGNTEAF
TRBV28	ASNNPGPWGETQY
TRBV11-2	ASSLSQGSYEQY
TRBV7-2	ASSYPLAGGQF